The 8 T cell receptor beta chains below come from one sample, sequenced in a study of T cell responses to AZD1222 COVID-19 vaccine. Generated by immunoSEQ multiplex PCR, the TCRdb table keeps only in-frame clones and is missing some. The table includes some 150,000 clones, roughly nine tenths detected once. Here the sequenced sample was peripheral blood, taken on day 0 of MenACWY control vaccination. The receptor set was obtained from an adult in good health.

The chain employs TRBV5-1 and TRBJ1-6; no clear D. V lost 1 base and J lost 9, with 8 bases in between. The CDR3 runs 13 residues. CDR1 and CDR2 (germline): SGHRS, YFSETQ. The CDR3 loop reads CASSLKSSSPLHF. In DNA, the CDR3 is TGCGCCAGCAGCTTGAAGTCGAGTTCACCCCTCCACTTT.

In its sample, this clone was seen once. The V call is TRBV5-1, the J call TRBJ2-2, with a tentative D call TRBD1 (7 bases). Trimming pared 4 bases from V and 1 base from J, leaving 11 bases between. CDR1 is SGHRS, CDR2 YFSETQ, per germline. CDR3 size: 15 residues. The CDR3 spells CASSPQGGNTGELFF. As DNA, the CDR3 is TGCGCCAGCAGCCCCCAGGGGGGGAACACCGGGGAGCTGTTTTTT. The whole variable domain, remainder taken from reference TRBV5-1 and TRBJ2-2, is KAGVTQTPRYLIKTRGQQVTLSCSPISGHRSVSWYQQTPGQGLQFLFEYFSETQRNKGNFPGRFSGRQFSNSRSEMNVSTLELGDSALYLCASSPQGGNTGELFFGEGSRLTVL.

This chain links TRBV4-1 with TRBJ1-2; D is ambiguous. Germline CDR1 is MGHRA and CDR2 is YSYEKL. The V end was cut by 1 base, the J end by 0 bases, with 12 bases between. The CDR3 has 16 residues. The CDR3 sequence is CASSQARRSANYGYTF. The DNA of the CDR3 is TGCGCCAGCAGCCAAGCGCGCCGGTCAGCTAACTATGGCTACACCTTC.

V gene TRBV6-5 combines with J gene TRBJ2-3, with 9 bases identical to TRBD1. V dropped 9 bases and J dropped 4; count of bases not matched to a gene: 11. CDR3 length equals 15 residues. Per the germline V gene, CDR1 is MNHEY and CDR2 is SVGAGI. The CDR3: CASKNRGQWADTQYF. The CDR3 nucleotides read TGTGCCAGTAAGAACAGGGGGCAATGGGCAGATACGCAGTATTTT.

The chain uses TRBV11-2 and TRBJ2-3, with D possibly being TRBD2 (5 bases). This CDR3 contains 15 residues. Per the germline V gene, CDR1 is SGHAT and CDR2 is FQNNGV. With 2 bases removed from V and 2 bases from J, the gap between germline ends came to 11 bases. The DNA of the CDR3 is TGTGCCAGCAGCTTAATCGCGGGTCTCACAGATACGCAGTATTTT. Its translation: CASSLIAGLTDTQYF.

This sequence joins TRBV5-1 and TRBJ1-3; D may be TRBD1 (5 bases). Germline-derived CDR1 and CDR2 are SGHRS and YFSETQ. V was shortened by 4 bases and J by 4 bases, with 15 bases between the two germline ends. The CDR3 runs 15 residues. The CDR3 reads CASSQRGPLGNTIYF. The CDR3 coding sequence is TGCGCCAGCAGCCAGAGGGGCCCCCTGGGAAACACCATATATTTT.

V and J are TRBV21-1 and TRBJ1-1. TRBV21-1 is given as a pseudogene. This CDR3 has 19 residues. CDR3: CAKPLPRRVREGVNTEAFF. CDR3 bases: TGTGCGAAGCCCCTCCCGAGGAGGGTTAGGGAGGGCGTGAACACTGAAGCTTTCTTT.

The CDR3 coding sequence is TGTGCCAGCAGCTTGGGGTCGGCGGGAAACACCATATATTTT. This sequence encodes CASSLGSAGNTIYF. The gene calls are TRBV5-6 and TRBJ1-3; D gene ambiguous. The germline gives CDR1 SGHDT, CDR2 YYEEEE. CDR3 length: 14 amino acids. Trimming shortened V by 0 bases and J by 4 bases, and 8 bases separated the two germline ends. Full variable domain (outside the CDR3, taken from reference TRBV5-6 and TRBJ1-3): DAGVTQSPTHLIKTRGQQVTLRCSPKSGHDTVSWYQQALGQGPQFIFQYYEEEERQRGNFPDRFSGHQFPNYSSELNVNALLLGDSALYLCASSLGSAGNTIYFGEGSWLTVV.